The sequence of this T cell receptor beta chain was determined in a study of T cell changes during pregnancy in multiple sclerosis. Per the germline V gene, CDR1 is MGHRA and CDR2 is YSYEKL. The V segment lost 4 bases and the J segment 5 bases; nucleotides outside the gene matches: 4. The CDR3 has 14 residues. The repertoire was sequenced with immunoSEQ multiplex PCR; TCRdb's copy has only in-frame clones and lacks some. Altogether about 36,000 clones are present, nearly 95% being singletons, with the ten largest covering approximately 0.44%. The rearrangement uses TRBV4-1 and TRBJ2-5, with 10 nucleotides matching TRBD2. The receptor comes from a female donor in good health, enrolled as a control in a pregnancy study. Source: CD4+ T cells from peripheral blood mononuclear cells, taken in the third trimester of pregnancy. The CDR3 DNA sequence: TGCGCCAGCAGCCGTAGCGGGGGGCAGGAGACCCAGTACTTC. Its translation is CASSRSGGQETQYF.